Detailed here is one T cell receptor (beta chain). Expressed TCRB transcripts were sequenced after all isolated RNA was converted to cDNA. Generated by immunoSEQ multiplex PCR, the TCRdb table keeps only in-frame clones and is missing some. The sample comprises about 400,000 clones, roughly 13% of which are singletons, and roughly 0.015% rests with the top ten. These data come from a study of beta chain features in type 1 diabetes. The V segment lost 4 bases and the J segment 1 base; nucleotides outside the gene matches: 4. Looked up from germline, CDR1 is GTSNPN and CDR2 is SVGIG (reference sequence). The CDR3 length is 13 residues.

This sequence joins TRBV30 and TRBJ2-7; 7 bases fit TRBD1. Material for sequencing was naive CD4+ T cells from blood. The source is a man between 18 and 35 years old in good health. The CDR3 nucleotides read TGTGCCTGGACCATACAGGGGTCCTACGAGCAGTACTTC. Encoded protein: CAWTIQGSYEQYF.